Given below is one T cell receptor beta chain in context. The record originates from a study of blood T cell repertoires in COVID-19. Looking at the study overall: Some COVID-19 samples were acute and others convalescent; all came from the United States, Italy and Spain. T cells, B-cell-depleted T cells, or PBMCs provided the cDNA or gDNA that served as material.

Germline V gene lookup returns CDR1 SGDLS and CDR2 YYNGEE. The CDR3 length is 12 residues. Deletions cut 8 bases from V and 0 bases from J, with 8 bases between. Per the study methods: Estimates of nucleated cell counts were drawn from the amplification of reference gene primers. Sequencing used immunoSEQ multiplex PCR; TCRdb keeps in-frame clones, though not all of them. V, J and clone size reflect that table, while D and trimming were determined from the DNA. The sample records some 62,000 clones, 86% being singletons. Sequencing was done on a sample of peripheral blood. The receptor was isolated from a woman aged 80 or over with acute or convalescent COVID-19. This chain joins TRBV9 and TRBJ1-1; perhaps TRBD1 as D (6 bases). The chain's CDR3 is CASGQMNTEAFF. In nucleotides, the CDR3 is TGTGCCAGTGGACAGATGAACACTGAAGCTTTCTTT.